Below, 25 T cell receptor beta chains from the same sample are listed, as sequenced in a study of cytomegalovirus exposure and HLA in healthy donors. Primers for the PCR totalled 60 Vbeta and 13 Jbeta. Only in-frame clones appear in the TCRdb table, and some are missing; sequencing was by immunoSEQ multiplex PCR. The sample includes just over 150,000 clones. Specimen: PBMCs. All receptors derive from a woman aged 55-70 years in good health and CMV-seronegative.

The CDR3 nucleotides read TGTGCCAGCAGCGGATTGGGACTAGCGGGAGTCTGGTCCTACAATGAGCAGTTCTTC. It yields the protein CASSGLGLAGVWSYNEQFF. The genes are TRBV9 and TRBJ2-1, with 14 bases identical to TRBD2. V lost 3 bases and J lost 1; bases outside the gene matches: 9. The CDR3 runs to 19 residues. Germline values: CDR1 SGDLS, CDR2 YYNGEE. Combining the CDR3 with reference TRBV9 and TRBJ2-1 gives the whole variable domain DSGVTQTPKHLITATGQRVTLRCSPRSGDLSVYWYQQSLDQGLQFLIQYYNGEERAKGNILERFSAQQFPDLHSELNLSSLELGDSALYFCASSGLGLAGVWSYNEQFFGPGTRLTVL.

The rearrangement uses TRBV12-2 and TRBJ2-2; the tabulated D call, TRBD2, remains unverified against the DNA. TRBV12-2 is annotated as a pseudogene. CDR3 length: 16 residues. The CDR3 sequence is CASRPQLAGACGELFF. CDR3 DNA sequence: TGTGCAAGTCGCCCCCAACTAGCGGGAGCCTGTGGGGAGCTGTTTTTT.

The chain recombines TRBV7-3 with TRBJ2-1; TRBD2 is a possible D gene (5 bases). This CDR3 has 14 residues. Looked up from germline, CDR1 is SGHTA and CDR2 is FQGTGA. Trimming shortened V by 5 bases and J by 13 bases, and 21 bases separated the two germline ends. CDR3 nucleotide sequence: TGTGCCAGCAGCCGGACGAACGATAGGGAGTCTCAGTTCTTC. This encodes CASSRTNDRESQFF.

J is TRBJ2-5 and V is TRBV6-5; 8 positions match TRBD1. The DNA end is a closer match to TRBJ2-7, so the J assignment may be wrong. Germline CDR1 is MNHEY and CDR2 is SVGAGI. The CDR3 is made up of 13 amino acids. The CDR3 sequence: CASRGQEIYEQYF. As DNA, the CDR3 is TGTGCCAGCAGGGGACAGGAGATCTACGAGCAGTACTTC.

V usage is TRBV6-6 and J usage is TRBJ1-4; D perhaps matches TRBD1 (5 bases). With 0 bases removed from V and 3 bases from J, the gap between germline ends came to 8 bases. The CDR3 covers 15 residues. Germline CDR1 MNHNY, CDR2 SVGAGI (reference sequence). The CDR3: CASSYSTVSNEKLFF. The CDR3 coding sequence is TGTGCCAGCAGTTACTCGACAGTTTCTAATGAAAAACTGTTTTTT.

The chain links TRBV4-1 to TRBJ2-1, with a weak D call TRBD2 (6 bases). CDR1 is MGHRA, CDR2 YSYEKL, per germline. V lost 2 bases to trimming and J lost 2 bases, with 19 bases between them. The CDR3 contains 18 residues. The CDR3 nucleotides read TGCGCCAGCAGCCAACCGGCTCGGGAGCGTCAGGCCTACAATGAGCAGTTCTTC. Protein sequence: CASSQPARERQAYNEQFF.

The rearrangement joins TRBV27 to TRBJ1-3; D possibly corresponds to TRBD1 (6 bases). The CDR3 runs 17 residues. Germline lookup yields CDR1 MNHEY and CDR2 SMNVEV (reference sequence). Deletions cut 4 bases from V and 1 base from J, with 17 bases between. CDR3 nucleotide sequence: TGTGCCAGCAGTTCTCTACAGGGTATCGTTTCTGGAAACACCATATATTTT. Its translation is CASSSLQGIVSGNTIYF.

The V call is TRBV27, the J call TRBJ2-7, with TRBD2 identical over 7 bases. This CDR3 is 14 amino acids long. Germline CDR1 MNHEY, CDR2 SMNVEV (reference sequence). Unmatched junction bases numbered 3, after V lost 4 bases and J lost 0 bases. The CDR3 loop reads CASSSGGSSYEQYF. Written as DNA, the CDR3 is TGTGCCAGCAGTTCGGGGGGTTCCTCCTACGAGCAGTACTTC.

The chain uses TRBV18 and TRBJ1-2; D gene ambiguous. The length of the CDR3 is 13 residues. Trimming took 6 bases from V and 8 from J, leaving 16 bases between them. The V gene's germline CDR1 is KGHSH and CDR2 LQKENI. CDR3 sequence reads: CASSPNGESGYTF. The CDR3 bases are TGTGCCAGCTCCCCGAACGGGGAGTCGGGCTACACCTTC.

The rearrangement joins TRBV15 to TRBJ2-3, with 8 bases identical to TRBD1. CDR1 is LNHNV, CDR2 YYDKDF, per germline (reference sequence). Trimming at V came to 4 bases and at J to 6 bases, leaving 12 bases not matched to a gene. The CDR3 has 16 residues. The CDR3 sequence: CATSTRQGKDFDTQYF. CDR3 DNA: TGTGCCACCAGCACCAGACAGGGGAAAGATTTCGATACGCAGTATTTT.

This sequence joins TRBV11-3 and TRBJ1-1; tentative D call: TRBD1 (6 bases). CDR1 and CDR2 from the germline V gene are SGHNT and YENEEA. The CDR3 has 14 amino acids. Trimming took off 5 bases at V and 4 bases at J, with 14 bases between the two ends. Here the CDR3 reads CASSHQGLLTEAFF. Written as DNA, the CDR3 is TGTGCCAGCAGCCATCAGGGGCTGCTCACTGAAGCTTTCTTT.

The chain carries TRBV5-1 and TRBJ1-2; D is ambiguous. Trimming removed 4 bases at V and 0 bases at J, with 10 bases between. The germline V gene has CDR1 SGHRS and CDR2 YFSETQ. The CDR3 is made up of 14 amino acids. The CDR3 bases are TGCGCCAGCAGCCTGGAATCTGCTAACTATGGCTACACCTTC. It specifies CASSLESANYGYTF.

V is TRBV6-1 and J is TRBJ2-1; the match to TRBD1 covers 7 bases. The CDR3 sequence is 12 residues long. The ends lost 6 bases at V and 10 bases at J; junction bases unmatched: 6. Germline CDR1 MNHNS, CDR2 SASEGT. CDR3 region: CASRNRGSEQFF. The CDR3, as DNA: TGTGCCAGCAGAAACAGGGGATCAGAGCAGTTCTTC.

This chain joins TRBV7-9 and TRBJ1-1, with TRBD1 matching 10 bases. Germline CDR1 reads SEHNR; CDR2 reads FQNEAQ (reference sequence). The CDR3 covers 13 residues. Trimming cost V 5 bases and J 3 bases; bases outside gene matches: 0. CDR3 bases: TGTGCCAGCAGCGGACAGGGGGACACTGAAGCTTTCTTT. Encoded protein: CASSGQGDTEAFF.

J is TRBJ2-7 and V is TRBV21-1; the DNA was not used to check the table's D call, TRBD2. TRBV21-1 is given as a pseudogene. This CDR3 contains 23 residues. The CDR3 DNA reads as TGTGCCAGCAGCAAAGTAACCCGGGACAGTATCCTTGAGGGCCTAGCGGGACTCTACGAGCAGTACTTC. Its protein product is CASSKVTRDSILEGLAGLYEQYF.

The CDR3 nucleotides read TGTGCCAGCAGTAAGGGGGCGCGAGATGGCTACACCTTC. Translated, it gives CASSKGARDGYTF. The gene calls are TRBV6-1 and TRBJ1-2; 7 bases match TRBD1. Trimming at V came to 5 bases and at J to 6 bases, leaving 6 bases not matched to a gene. The CDR3 is made up of 13 amino acids. Germline V gives CDR1 MNHNS, CDR2 SASEGT.

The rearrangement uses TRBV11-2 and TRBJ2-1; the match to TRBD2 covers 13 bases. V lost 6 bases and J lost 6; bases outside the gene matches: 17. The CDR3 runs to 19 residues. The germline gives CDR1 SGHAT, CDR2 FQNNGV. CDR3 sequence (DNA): TGTGCCAGCAGTCGTACTAGCGGGGGGGCCCGGACGCCTTTCAATGAGCAGTTCTTC. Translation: CASSRTSGGARTPFNEQFF.

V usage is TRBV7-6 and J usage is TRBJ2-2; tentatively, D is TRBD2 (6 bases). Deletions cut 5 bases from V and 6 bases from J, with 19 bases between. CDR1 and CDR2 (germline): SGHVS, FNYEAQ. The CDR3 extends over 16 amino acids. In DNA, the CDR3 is TGTGCCAGCAGCCGACTTGGAGGGCAAGTGGCCGGGGAGCTGTTTTTT. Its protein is CASSRLGGQVAGELFF.

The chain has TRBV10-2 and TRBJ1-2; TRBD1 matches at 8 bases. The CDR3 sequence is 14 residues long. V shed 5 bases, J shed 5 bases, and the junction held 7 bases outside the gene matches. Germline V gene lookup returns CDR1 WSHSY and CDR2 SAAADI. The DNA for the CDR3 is TGCGCCAGCAGTACGACAGGGGAGGGGTATGGCTACACCTTC. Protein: CASSTTGEGYGYTF.

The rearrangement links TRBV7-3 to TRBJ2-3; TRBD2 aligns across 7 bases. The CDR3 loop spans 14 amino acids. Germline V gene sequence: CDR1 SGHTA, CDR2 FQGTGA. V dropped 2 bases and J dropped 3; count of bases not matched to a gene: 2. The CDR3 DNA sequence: TGTGCCAGCAGCTTAGGCGGGAGAACAGATACGCAGTATTTT. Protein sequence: CASSLGGRTDTQYF.

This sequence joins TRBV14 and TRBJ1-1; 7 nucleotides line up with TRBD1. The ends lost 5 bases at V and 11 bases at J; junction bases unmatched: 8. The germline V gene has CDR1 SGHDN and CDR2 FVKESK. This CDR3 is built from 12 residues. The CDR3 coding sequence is TGTGCCAGCAGCGACTCAGGGGGGCTCGCTTTCTTT. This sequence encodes CASSDSGGLAFF.

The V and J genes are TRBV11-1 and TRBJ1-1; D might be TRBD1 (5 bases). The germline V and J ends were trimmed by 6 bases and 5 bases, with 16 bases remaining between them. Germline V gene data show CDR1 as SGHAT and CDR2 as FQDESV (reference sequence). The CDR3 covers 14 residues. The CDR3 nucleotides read TGTGCCAGCAGTCGTAGGGGCGGGAGGACTGAAGCTTTCTTT. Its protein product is CASSRRGGRTEAFF.

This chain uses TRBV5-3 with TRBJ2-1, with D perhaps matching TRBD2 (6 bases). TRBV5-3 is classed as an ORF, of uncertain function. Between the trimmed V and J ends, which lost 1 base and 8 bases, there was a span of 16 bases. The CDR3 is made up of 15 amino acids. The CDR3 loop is CARSLTGELLDEQFF. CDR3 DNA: TGTGCCAGAAGCTTGACGGGGGAACTTTTAGATGAGCAGTTCTTC.

The CDR3 spells CASSQDVSSGRASGYEQYF. In DNA, the CDR3 is TGCGCCAGCAGCCAAGATGTTTCCAGCGGGAGGGCGTCCGGGTACGAGCAGTACTTC. This sequence joins TRBV4-1 and TRBJ2-7; 10 bases match TRBD2. The CDR3 spans 19 residues. CDR1 and CDR2 (germline): MGHRA, YSYEKL. After removal of 0 bases from V and 4 bases from J, the junction contained 15 bases not matched to a gene.

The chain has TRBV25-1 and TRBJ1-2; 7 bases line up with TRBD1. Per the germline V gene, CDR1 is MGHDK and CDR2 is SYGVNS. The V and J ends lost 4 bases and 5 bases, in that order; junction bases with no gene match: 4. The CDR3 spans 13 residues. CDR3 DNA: TGTGCCAGCAGTGCCTGGGACAGATATGGCTACACCTTC. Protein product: CASSAWDRYGYTF.